The present T cell receptor (beta chain) was sequenced within a study of T cells in women clearing cervical HPV infection. TCRdb's copy holds only in-frame clones and misses some; the assay was immunoSEQ multiplex PCR. The sample has approximately 34,000 clones, and its top ten clones hold roughly 1.5%. This CDR3 spans 14 amino acids. Trimming pared 5 bases from V and 1 base from J, leaving 12 bases between. The germline CDR1 and CDR2 sequences are GTSNPN and SVGIG (reference sequence). Concerning this clone: The read terminates 3 residues ahead of where the CDR3 ends, so the germline J gene completes it.

The sequenced material came from blood buffy coat. The receptor was isolated from a woman between 18 and 75 years old with a cervical HPV16 infection that either progressed to CIN3+ or cleared (not recorded which). V is TRBV30 and J is TRBJ2-1; TRBD1 might be the D (6 bases). The part of the CDR3 DNA that was read is TGTGCCTGGGATTCGGGACATTCCTACAATGAG. Its translation: CAWDSGHSYNE. Given in full, the CDR3 is CAWDSGHSYNEQFF. Complete variable domain (other parts from reference TRBV30 and TRBJ2-1): SQTIHQWPATLVQPVGSPLSLECTVEGTSNPNLYWYRQAAGRGLQLLFYSVGIGQISSEVPQNLSASRPQDRQFILSSKKLLLSDSGFYLCAWDSGHSYNEQFFGPGTRLTVL.